The 6 T cell receptor beta chains listed next were all sequenced from one sample in a study of T cells in tumors after PD-1 blockade. Repertoires were generated with immunoSEQ multiplex PCR, while TCRdb's copy carries only in-frame clones and drops some. The data show under 9,000 clones, 55% to 75% seen once. The sequenced sample was tumor tissue, obtained after anti-PD-1 treatment. The receptor set was obtained from a human donor with basal cell carcinoma.

This clone is medium-sized within its sample. The chain combines TRBV12-3 or TRBV12-4 with TRBJ2-2; D uncertain. This CDR3 spans 13 amino acids. The germline V and J ends were trimmed by 1 base and 3 bases, with 3 bases remaining between them. DNA of the CDR3: TGTGCCAGCAGTTTAGGGGACACCGGGGAGCTGTTTTTT. It specifies CASSLGDTGELFF.

The rearrangement joins TRBV3-1 (or the pseudogene TRBV3-2) to TRBJ2-2; unclear D gene. Per germline, CDR1 LGHDT and CDR2 YNNKEL (reference sequence). The CDR3 loop spans 12 amino acids. Trimming pared 4 bases from V and 8 bases from J, leaving 8 bases between. CDR3 bases: TGTGCCAGCAGCCTGGGCGTGGGGGAGCTGTTTTTT. This gives the protein CASSLGVGELFF.

The chain joins TRBV15 to TRBJ2-7, with 7 bases identical to TRBD1. The CDR3 spans 14 residues. The germline V gene has CDR1 LNHNV and CDR2 YYDKDF (reference sequence). V gave up 1 base and J gave up 5 bases; unmatched junction bases: 5. In nucleotides, the CDR3 is TGTGCCACCAGCAGAGGGGAGACAGGGCACGAGCAGTACTTC. Translation gives CATSRGETGHEQYF.

This clone is labeled as medium-sized. V usage is TRBV7-9 and J usage is TRBJ1-2, with 9 bases aligning to TRBD1. Germline CDR1 is SEHNR and CDR2 is FQNEAQ (reference sequence). This CDR3 region has 16 residues. The junction had 12 bases not matched to a gene; V was cut back by 5 bases and J by 5 bases. DNA for the CDR3: TGTGCCAGCAGCCCCGACGGGGACAGGGCTCGATATGGCTACACCTTC. It specifies CASSPDGDRARYGYTF. The complete variable domain, with remaining parts taken from reference TRBV7-9 and TRBJ1-2, reads DTGVSQNPRHKITKRGQNVTFRCDPISEHNRLYWYRQTLGQGPEFLTYFQNEAQLEKSRLLSDRFSAERPKGSFSTLEIQRTEQGDSAMYLCASSPDGDRARYGYTFGSGTRLTVV.

CDR3 in amino acids: CASSEVSGGSDTQYF. The CDR3 nucleotides read TGTGCCAGCAGTGAAGTCAGCGGGGGATCAGATACGCAGTATTTT. The chain links TRBV6-1 to TRBJ2-3; 8 bases match TRBD2. The CDR3 is 15 residues long. V was clipped by 1 base and J by 4 bases; unmatched bases: 4. Germline V CDR1 and CDR2: MNHNS, SASEGT.

The genes are TRBV9 and TRBJ2-2; D is uncertain. The CDR3 is 14 amino acids. Germline-derived CDR1 and CDR2 are SGDLS and YYNGEE. The V gene lost 1 base and the J gene lost 3 bases, with 7 bases spanning the gap. Here the CDR3 reads CASSVLWDTGELFF. The CDR3, as DNA: TGTGCCAGCAGCGTACTCTGGGACACCGGGGAGCTGTTTTTT.